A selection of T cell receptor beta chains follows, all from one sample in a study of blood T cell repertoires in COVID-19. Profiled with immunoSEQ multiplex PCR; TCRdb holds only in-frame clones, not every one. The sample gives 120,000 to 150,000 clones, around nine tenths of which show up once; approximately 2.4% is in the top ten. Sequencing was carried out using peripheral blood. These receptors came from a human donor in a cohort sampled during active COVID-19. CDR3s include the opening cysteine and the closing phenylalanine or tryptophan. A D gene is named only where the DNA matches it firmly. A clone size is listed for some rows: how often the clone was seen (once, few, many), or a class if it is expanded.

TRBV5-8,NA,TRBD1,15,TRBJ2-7,TGTGCCAGCAGCTCCGGGACAGGGGGATCCTACGAGCAGTACTTC,CASSSGTGGSYEQYF
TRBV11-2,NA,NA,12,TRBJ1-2,TGTGCCAGCAGCTCGGGGAGTTTCGGCTACACCTTC,CASSSGSFGYTF
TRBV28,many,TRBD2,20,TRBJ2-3,TGTGCCAGCAGCCTGGGGGTCTTCTCGGGATCTAGCGGGAGCACAGATACGCAGTATTTT,CASSLGVFSGSSGSTDTQYF
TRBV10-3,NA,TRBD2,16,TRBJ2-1,TGTGCCATCAGTGAGTCTCAAGCGGGGTTGTACAATGAGCAGTTCTTC,CAISESQAGLYNEQFF
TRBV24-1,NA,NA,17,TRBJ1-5,TGTGCCGCCAGTGACCCTCGGAGAGGGCCTAGCAATCAGCCCCAGCATTTT,CAASDPRRGPSNQPQHF
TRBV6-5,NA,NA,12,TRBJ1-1,TGTGCCAGCAGGCGACTAGGCACTGAAGCTTTCTTT,CASRRLGTEAFF
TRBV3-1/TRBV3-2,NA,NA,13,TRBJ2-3,TGTGCCAGCAGATTTGGGGCTACAGATACGCAGTATTTT,CASRFGATDTQYF
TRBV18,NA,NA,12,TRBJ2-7,TGTGCCAGCTCGCCGGACAACTACGAGCAGTACTTC,CASSPDNYEQYF
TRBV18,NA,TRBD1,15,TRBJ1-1,TGTGCCAGCTCACTTTCGACAGGGGGGAACACTGAAGCTTTCTTT,CASSLSTGGNTEAFF
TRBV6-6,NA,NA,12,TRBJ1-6,TGTGCCAGCAGTTACGAGCTCGCGACCCTCCACTTT,CASSYELATLHF
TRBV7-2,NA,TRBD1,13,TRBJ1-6,TGTGCCAGCAGCCCGGGACAGGGGACACCCCTCCACTTT,CASSPGQGTPLHF
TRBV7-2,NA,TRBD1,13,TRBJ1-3,TGTGCCAGCAGCTTGGGACAGGGAAACACCATATATTTT,CASSLGQGNTIYF
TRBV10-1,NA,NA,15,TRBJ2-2,TGCGCCAGCAGTGACGGGGTCGGGAACACCGGGGAGCTGTTTTTT,CASSDGVGNTGELFF
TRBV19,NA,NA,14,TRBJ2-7,TGTGCCAGTAGTCCCTACGGGGTAGCCTACGAGCAGTACTTC,CASSPYGVAYEQYF
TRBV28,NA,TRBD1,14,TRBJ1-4,TGTGCCAGCAGTAAGAGACAGGGTCTTGAAAAACTGTTTTTT,CASSKRQGLEKLFF
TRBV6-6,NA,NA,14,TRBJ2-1,TGTGCCAGCAGCAACCTAGGGGGGGACAATGAGCAGTTCTTC,CASSNLGGDNEQFF
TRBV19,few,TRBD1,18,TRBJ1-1,TGTGCCAGTAGTATCCACCTCGGGACAGGCGAGATGAACACTGAAGCTTTCTTT,CASSIHLGTGEMNTEAFF
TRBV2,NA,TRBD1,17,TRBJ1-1,TGTGCCACCCCCTCGCCCGGGACAGGGCAGTCTAACCCTGAAGCTTTCTTT,CATPSPGTGQSNPEAFF
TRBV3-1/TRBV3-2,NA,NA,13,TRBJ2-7,TGTGCCAGCAGCCTAGGACTCTCCCGGGCGCAGTACTTC,CASSLGLSRAQYF
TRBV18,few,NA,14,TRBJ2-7,TGTGCCAGCTCACCAAGCAGGGGCGGGTACGAGCAGTACTTC,CASSPSRGGYEQYF
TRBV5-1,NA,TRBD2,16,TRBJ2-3,TGCGCCAGCAGCTTGGGAGCGACTAGCGACACAGATACGCAGTATTTT,CASSLGATSDTDTQYF
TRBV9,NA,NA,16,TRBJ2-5,TGTGCCAGCAGCCCCCTCGTGGGAGGAGCCGGGGAGACCCAGTACTTC,CASSPLVGGAGETQYF
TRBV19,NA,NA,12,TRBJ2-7,TGTGCCAGTAGTACAGACGCCTACGAGCAGTACTTC,CASSTDAYEQYF
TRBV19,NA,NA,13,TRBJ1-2,TGTGCCAGTAGCCCGACAGGCGACTATGGCTACACCTTC,CASSPTGDYGYTF
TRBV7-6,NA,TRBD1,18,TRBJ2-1,TGTGCCAGCAGCAAACAGACAGGGTTGCGGCCGGCCTACAATGAGCAGTTCTTC,CASSKQTGLRPAYNEQFF
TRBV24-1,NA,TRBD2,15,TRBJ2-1,TGTGCCACCAGTGCTCCAGCGGGAGGGGATGGGGAGCAGTTCTTC,CATSAPAGGDGEQFF
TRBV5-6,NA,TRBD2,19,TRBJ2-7,TGTGCCAGCAGCTTGTTTGGGGGGGACTACAGGTCGGGTATTTACGAGCAGTACTTC,CASSLFGGDYRSGIYEQYF
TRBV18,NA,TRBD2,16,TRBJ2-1,TGTGCCAGCTCACCACCGGCTAGCGGGGCCTACAATGAGCAGTTCTTC,CASSPPASGAYNEQFF
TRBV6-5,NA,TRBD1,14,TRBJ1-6,TGTGCCAGCAGCGCCCGACAGGGCTATTCACCCCTCCACTTT,CASSARQGYSPLHF
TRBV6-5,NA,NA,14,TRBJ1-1,TGTGCCAGCAGTTACTATCTCGGTGGAGGGGAGGCTTTCTTT,CASSYYLGGGEAFF
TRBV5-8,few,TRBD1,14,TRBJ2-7,TGTGCCAGCAGCTATAGACAGGGGGCGTTCGAGCAGTACTTC,CASSYRQGAFEQYF
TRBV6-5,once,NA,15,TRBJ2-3,TGTGCCAGCAGTCAGGGGCTAGCGGGCACAGATACGCAGTATTTT,CASSQGLAGTDTQYF
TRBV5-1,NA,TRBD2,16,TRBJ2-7,TGCGCCAGCAGCTTGGGCTTAGCGGGAGCTATCGACGAGCAGTACTTC,CASSLGLAGAIDEQYF
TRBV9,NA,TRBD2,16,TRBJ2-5,TGTGCCAGCAGCGTACGGGGGGATTCTGTCCCAGAGACCCAGTACTTC,CASSVRGDSVPETQYF
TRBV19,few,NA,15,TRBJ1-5,TGTGCCAGTAGTATAGGGGAGAGAAGCAATCAGCCCCAGCATTTT,CASSIGERSNQPQHF
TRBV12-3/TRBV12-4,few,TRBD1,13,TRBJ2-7,TGTGCCAGCAGTTTGAGGGGGCTAGGCGAGCAGTACTTC,CASSLRGLGEQYF
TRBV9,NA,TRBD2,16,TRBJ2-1,TGTGCCAGCAGCCCTTTTACTAGCGGGCCCTACAATGAGCAGTTCTTC,CASSPFTSGPYNEQFF
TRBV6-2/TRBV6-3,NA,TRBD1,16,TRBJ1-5,TGTGCCAGCAGTTACGCACGACAGGGGGGGGATCAGCCCCAGCATTTT,CASSYARQGGDQPQHF
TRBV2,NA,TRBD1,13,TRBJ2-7,TGTGCCAGCTATCAGGGGGTAATCTACGAGCAGTACTTC,CASYQGVIYEQYF
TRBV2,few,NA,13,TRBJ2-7,TGTGCCAGCAGTGCTTTAACTTTCTACGAGCAGTACTTC,CASSALTFYEQYF
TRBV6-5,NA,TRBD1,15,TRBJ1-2,TGTGCCAGCAGTTATCACCGGGACAGGGACTATGGCTACACCTTC,CASSYHRDRDYGYTF
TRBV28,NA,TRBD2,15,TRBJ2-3,TGTGCCAGCAGTCTCATCACCCTAGCGGGAGTGGCGCAGTATTTT,CASSLITLAGVAQYF
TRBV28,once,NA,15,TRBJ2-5,TGTGCCAGCAGTCCAGACAGGTTAGACCAAGAGACCCAGTACTTC,CASSPDRLDQETQYF
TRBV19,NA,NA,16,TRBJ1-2,TGTGCCAGTAGTATAGTCGTACGACAGCCCCTCTATGGCTACACCTTC,CASSIVVRQPLYGYTF
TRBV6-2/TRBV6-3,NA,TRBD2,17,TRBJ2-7,TGTGCCAGCAGTCGTCCCCTAGCGGGGGGCTACTCCTACGAGCAGTACTTC,CASSRPLAGGYSYEQYF
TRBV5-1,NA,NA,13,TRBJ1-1,TGCGCCAGCAGCTTGGCAGGGGCGGGTGAAGCTTTCTTT,CASSLAGAGEAFF
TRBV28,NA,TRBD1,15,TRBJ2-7,TGTGCCAGCACCGGGGCGGGACAGGGGATCTACGAGCAGTACTTC,CASTGAGQGIYEQYF
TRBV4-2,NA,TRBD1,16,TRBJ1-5,TGTGCCAGCAGCCAAGCTCCGGGACAGAGAAATCAGCCCCAGCATTTT,CASSQAPGQRNQPQHF
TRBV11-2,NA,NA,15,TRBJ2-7,TGTGCCAGCAGCTTAGACACCACAGGATTCTACGAGCAGTACTTC,CASSLDTTGFYEQYF
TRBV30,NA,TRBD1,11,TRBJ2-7,TGTGCCTGGAGGACAGGGCAAGAGCAGTACTTC,CAWRTGQEQYF
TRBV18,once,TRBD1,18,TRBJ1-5,TGTGCCAGCTCACCCCTTGGACAGGTCGATTCGAGCAATCAGCCCCAGCATTTT,CASSPLGQVDSSNQPQHF
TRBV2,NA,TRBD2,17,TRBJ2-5,TGTGCCAGCAGAGGTCACGGACTAGCGGGGGGACAAGAGACCCAGTACTTC,CASRGHGLAGGQETQYF
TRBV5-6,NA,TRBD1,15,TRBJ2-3,TGTGCCAGCAGCTATAGGACAGGGGGCACAGATACGCAGTATTTT,CASSYRTGGTDTQYF
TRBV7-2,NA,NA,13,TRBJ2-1,TGTGCCAGCAGCAAGACTAGAGACAATGAGCAGTTCTTC,CASSKTRDNEQFF
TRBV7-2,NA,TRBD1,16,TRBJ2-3,TGTGCCAGCAGCCCGGGACAGACCCATATCACAGATACGCAGTATTTT,CASSPGQTHITDTQYF
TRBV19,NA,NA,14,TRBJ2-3,TGTGCCAGTAGTATAGACAGCGTTGGAGATACGCAGTATTTT,CASSIDSVGDTQYF